This T cell receptor (beta chain) stems from a study of blood T cell repertoires in COVID-19. Study background: COVID-19 samples, acute and convalescent, were from the United States, Italy and Spain. In each case, the material was cDNA or gDNA derived from T cells, B-cell-depleted T cells, or PBMCs.

CDR1 and CDR2 from the germline V gene are SGDLS and YYNGEE. This CDR3 has 16 amino acids. Trimming shortened V by 0 bases and J by 1 base, and 14 bases separated the two germline ends. In the source study's methods: Cell counts per sample came from amplifying reference gene primers. The assay was immunoSEQ multiplex PCR, and TCRdb's table has in-frame clones only and misses some. That table is the source of V, J and clone size, and D and trimming were worked out from the DNA. The sample records roughly 80,000 clones, 65% to 85% being singletons. The source is a man aged 55 to 69 with active or convalescent COVID-19. Sequencing was done on a sample of peripheral blood. This chain links TRBV9 with TRBJ2-7; possibly TRBD1 for D (6 bases). The CDR3 DNA follows: TGTGCCAGCAGCGTAGACGAGGGGGTTACTTCCTACGAGCAGTACTTC. Protein sequence: CASSVDEGVTSYEQYF.